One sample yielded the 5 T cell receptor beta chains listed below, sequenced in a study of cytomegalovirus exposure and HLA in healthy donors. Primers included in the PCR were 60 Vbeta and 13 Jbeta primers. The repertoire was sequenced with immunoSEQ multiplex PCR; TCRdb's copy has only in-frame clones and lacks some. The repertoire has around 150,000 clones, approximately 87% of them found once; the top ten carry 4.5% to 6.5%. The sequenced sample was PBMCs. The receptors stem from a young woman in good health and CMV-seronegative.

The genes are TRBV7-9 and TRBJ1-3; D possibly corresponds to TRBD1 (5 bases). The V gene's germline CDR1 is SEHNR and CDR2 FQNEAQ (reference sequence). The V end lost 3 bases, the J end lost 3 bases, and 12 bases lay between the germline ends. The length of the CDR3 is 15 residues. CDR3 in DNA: TGTGCCAGCAGCTTTCGGCGGGGCAATGGAAACACCATATATTTT. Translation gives CASSFRRGNGNTIYF. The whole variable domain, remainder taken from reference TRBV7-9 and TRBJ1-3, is DTGVSQNPRHKITKRGQNVTFRCDPISEHNRLYWYRQTLGQGPEFLTYFQNEAQLEKSRLLSDRFSAERPKGSFSTLEIQRTEQGDSAMYLCASSFRRGNGNTIYFGEGSWLTVV.

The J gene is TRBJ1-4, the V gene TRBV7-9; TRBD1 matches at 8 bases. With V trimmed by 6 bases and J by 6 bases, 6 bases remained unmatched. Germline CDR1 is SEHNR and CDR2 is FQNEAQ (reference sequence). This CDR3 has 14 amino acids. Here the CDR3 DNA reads TGTGCCAGCAGTCAGGGGGCGGTTGATGAAAAACTGTTTTTT. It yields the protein CASSQGAVDEKLFF.

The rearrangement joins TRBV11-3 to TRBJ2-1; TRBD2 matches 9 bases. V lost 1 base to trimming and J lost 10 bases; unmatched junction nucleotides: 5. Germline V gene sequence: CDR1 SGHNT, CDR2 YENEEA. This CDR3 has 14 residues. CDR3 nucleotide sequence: TGTGCCAGCAGCTTAGGGCGGGAGGGGTGGGAGCAGTTCTTC. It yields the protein CASSLGREGWEQFF.

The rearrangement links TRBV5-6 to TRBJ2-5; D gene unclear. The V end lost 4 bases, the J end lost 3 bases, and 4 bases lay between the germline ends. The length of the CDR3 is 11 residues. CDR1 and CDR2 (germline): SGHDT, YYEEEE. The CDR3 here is CASSQKETQYF. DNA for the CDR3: TGTGCCAGCAGCCAGAAAGAGACCCAGTACTTC.

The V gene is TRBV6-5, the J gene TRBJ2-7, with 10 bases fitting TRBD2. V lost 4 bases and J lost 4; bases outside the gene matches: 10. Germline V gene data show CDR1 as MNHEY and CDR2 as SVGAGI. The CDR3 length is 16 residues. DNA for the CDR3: TGTGCCAGCAGTTCTTCCAAACTAGCGGGGTATTACGAGCAGTACTTC. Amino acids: CASSSSKLAGYYEQYF.